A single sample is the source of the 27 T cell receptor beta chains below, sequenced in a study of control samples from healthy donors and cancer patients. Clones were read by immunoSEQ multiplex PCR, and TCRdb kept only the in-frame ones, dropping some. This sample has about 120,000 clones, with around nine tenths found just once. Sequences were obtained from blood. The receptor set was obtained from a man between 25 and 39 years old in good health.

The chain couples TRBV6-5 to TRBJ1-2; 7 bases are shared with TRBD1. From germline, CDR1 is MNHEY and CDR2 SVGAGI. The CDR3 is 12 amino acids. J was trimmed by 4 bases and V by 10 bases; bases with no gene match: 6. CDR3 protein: CATERDSYGYTF. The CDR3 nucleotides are TGTGCCACAGAACGGGACAGCTATGGCTACACCTTC.

CDR3 DNA: TGCGCCAGCAGCCCCGACAGATCGAACACCGGGGAGCTGTTTTTT. Residues: CASSPDRSNTGELFF. The chain uses TRBV5-1 and TRBJ2-2, with a weak D call TRBD1 (5 bases). Trimming stripped 4 bases from V and 0 bases from J, with 10 bases between. The CDR3 is 15 residues long. Looked up from germline, CDR1 is SGHRS and CDR2 is YFSETQ.

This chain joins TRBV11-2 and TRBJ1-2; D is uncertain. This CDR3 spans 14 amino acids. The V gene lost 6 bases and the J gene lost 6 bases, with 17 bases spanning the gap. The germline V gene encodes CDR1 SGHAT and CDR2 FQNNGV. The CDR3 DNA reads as TGTGCCAGCAGACCGACGGCCTCTTCGAATGGCTACACCTTC. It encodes CASRPTASSNGYTF.

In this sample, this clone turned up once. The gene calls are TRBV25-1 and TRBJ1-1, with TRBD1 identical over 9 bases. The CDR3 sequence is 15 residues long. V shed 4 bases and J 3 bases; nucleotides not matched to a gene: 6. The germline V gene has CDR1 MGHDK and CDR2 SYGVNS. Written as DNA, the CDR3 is TGTGCCAGCAGTGGCGGGACAGGGTTAGACACTGAAGCTTTCTTT. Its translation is CASSGGTGLDTEAFF.

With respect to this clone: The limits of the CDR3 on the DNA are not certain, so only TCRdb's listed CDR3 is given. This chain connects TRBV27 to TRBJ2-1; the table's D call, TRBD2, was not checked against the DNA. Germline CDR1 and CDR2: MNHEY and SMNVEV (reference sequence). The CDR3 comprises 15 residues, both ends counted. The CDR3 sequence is CASSSSGLAANEQFF.

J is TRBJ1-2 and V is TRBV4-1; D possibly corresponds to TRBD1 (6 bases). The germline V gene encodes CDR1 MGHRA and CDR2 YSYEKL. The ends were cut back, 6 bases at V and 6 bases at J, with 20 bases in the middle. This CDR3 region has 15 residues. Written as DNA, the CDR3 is TGCGCCAGCAGTCCCCCCAGGGGCAGAGGCGATGGCTACACCTTC. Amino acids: CASSPPRGRGDGYTF.

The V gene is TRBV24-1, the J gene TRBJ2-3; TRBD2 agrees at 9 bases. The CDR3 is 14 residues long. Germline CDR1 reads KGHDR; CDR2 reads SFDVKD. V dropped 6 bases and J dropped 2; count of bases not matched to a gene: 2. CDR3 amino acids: CATSSGGYTDTQYF. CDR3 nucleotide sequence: TGTGCCACCAGTAGCGGGGGGTACACAGATACGCAGTATTTT.

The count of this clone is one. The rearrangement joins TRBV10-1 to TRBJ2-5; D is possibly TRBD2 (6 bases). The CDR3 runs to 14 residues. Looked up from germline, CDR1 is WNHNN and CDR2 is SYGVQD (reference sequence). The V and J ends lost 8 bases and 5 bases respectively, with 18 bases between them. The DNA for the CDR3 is TGCGCCAGCTTACCGGGAGTCCGCCGGGAGACCCAGTACTTC. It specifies CASLPGVRRETQYF.

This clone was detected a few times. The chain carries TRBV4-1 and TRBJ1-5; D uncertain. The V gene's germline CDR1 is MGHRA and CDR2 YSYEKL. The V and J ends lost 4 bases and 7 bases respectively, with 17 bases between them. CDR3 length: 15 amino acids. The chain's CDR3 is CASSPVALGDQPQHF. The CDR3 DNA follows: TGCGCCAGCAGCCCAGTCGCCCTGGGAGACCAGCCCCAGCATTTT.

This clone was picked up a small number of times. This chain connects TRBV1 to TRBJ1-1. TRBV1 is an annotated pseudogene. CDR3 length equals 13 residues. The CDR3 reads CTSSQEWRTEAFF. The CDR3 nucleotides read TGCACCAGCAGCCAAGAGTGGCGGACTGAAGCTTTCTTT.

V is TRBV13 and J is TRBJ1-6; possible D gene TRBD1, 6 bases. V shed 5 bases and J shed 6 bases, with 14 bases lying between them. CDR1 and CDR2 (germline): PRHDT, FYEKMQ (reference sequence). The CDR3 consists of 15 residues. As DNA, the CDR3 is TGTGCCAGCAGCGCTTCAGGGGCCTCTAATTCACCCCTCCACTTT. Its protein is CASSASGASNSPLHF. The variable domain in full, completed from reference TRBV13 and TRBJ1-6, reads AAGVIQSPRHLIKEKRETATLKCYPIPRHDTVYWYQQGPGQDPQFLISFYEKMQSDKGSIPDRFSAQQFSDYHSELNMSSLELGDSALYFCASSASGASNSPLHFGNGTRLTVT.

CDR3 DNA sequence: TGTGCCAGCTCAAACGAGCGTTACGGACTATTTTATGGCTACACCTTC. Its translation: CASSNERYGLFYGYTF. The rearrangement links TRBV18 to TRBJ1-2, with unresolved D. In germline, CDR1 is KGHSH, CDR2 LQKENI. The V end was cut by 5 bases, the J end by 5 bases, with 21 bases between. The CDR3 is 16 amino acids.

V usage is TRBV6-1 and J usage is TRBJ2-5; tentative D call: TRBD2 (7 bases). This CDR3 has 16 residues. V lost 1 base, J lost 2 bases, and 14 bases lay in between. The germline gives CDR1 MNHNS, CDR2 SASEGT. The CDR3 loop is CASSEVSGGPQETQYF. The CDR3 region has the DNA TGTGCCAGCAGTGAAGTTTCGGGGGGCCCTCAAGAGACCCAGTACTTC.

CDR3 sequence reads: CASSPSISSGGYNEQFF. The CDR3 coding sequence is TGTGCCAGCTCACCGAGTATATCTAGCGGGGGTTACAATGAGCAGTTCTTC. The chain is built from TRBV18 and TRBJ2-1, with TRBD2 matching 10 bases. This CDR3 comprises 17 residues. Germline CDR1 reads KGHSH; CDR2 reads LQKENI. V gave up 3 bases and J gave up 4 bases; unmatched junction bases: 9.

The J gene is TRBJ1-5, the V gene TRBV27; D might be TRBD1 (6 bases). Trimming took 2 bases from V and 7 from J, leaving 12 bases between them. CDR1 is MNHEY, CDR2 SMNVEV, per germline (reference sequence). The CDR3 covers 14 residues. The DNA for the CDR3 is TGTGCCAGCAGTTTAGCAGGGGTTGGGCAGCCCCAGCATTTT. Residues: CASSLAGVGQPQHF.

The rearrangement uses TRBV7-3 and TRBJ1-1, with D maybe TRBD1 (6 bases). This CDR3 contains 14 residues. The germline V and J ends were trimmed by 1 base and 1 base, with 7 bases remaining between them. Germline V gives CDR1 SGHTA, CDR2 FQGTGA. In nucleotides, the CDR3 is TGTGCCAGCAGCTTAAGGGGGCGGAACACTGAAGCTTTCTTT. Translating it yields CASSLRGRNTEAFF.

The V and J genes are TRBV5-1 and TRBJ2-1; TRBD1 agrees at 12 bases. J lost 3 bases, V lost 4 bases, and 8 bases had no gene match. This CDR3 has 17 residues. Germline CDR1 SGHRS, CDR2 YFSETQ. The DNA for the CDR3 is TGCGCCAGCAGCCCGGGACAGGGGGCACGTGGCTACAATGAGCAGTTCTTC. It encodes CASSPGQGARGYNEQFF.

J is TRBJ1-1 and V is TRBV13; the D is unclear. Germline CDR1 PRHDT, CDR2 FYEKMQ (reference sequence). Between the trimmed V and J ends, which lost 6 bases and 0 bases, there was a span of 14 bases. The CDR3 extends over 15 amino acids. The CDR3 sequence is CASSFRNRLNTEAFF. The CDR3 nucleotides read TGTGCCAGCAGTTTCCGGAACCGATTGAACACTGAAGCTTTCTTT.

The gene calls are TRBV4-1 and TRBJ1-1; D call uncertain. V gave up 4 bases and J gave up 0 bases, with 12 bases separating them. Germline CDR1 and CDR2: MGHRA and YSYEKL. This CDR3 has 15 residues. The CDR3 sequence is CASSRPDGLNTEAFF. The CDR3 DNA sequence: TGCGCCAGCAGCCGCCCCGACGGTCTGAACACTGAAGCTTTCTTT.

The CDR3 nucleotides are TGCGCCAGCAGTGATAGTTTCTACACAGATACGCAGTATTTT. The encoded protein is CASSDSFYTDTQYF. The J gene is TRBJ2-3, the V gene TRBV10-1, with no clear D. Germline-derived CDR1 and CDR2 are WNHNN and SYGVQD (reference sequence). The length of the CDR3 is 14 residues. V gave up 3 bases and J gave up 2 bases, with 9 bases separating them.

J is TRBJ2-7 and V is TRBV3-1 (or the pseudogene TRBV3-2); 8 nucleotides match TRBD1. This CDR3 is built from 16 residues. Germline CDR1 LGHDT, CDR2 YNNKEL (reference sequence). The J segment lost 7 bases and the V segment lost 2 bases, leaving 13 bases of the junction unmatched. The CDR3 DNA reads TGTGCCAGCAGCCAAAGGGGACAGGTTCAGCTGGGGGAGCAGTACTTC. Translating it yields CASSQRGQVQLGEQYF.

CDR3 sequence (DNA): TGTGCCAGCAGCCCCCGATTACAGGACTCTGGAAACACCATATATTTT. It is translated as CASSPRLQDSGNTIYF. The rearrangement links TRBV9 to TRBJ1-3; maybe TRBD1 (5 bases). The germline CDR1 and CDR2 sequences are SGDLS and YYNGEE. Trimming removed 4 bases from V and 0 bases from J, with 14 bases in between. The CDR3 sequence is 16 residues long.

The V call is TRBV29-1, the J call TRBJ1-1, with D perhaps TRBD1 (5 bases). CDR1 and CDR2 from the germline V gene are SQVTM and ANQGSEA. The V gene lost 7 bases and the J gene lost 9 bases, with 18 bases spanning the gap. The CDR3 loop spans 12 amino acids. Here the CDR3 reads CSARGEAGQAFF. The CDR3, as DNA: TGCAGCGCTCGTGGGGAGGCAGGGCAAGCTTTCTTT.

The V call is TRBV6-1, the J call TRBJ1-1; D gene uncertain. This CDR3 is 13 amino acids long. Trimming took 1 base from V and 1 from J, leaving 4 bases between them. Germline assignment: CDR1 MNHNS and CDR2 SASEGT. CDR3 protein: CASSEETNTEAFF. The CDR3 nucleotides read TGTGCCAGCAGTGAAGAAACGAACACTGAAGCTTTCTTT.

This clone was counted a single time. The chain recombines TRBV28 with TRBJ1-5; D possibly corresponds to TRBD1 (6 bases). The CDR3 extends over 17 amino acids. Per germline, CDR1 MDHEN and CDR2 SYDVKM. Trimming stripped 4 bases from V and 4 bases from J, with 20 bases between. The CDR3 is CASSSPTTGIGNQPQHF. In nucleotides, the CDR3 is TGTGCCAGCAGTTCCCCTACTACAGGGATAGGGAATCAGCCCCAGCATTTT.

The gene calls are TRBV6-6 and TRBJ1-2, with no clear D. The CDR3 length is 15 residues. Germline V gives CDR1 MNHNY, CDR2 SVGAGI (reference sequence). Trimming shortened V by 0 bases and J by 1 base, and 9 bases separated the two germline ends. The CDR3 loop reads CASSYSSGRNYGYTF. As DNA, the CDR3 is TGTGCCAGCAGTTACTCGAGTGGCCGTAACTATGGCTACACCTTC.

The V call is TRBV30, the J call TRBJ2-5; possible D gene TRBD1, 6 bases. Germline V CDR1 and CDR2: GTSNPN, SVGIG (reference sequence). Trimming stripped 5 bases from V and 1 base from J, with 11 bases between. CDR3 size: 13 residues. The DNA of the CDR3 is TGTGCCTGGTCCGGGACAAGCCAAGAGACCCAGTACTTC. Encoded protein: CAWSGTSQETQYF.